The 19 T cell receptor beta chains below all came from one sample that was sequenced in a study of cytomegalovirus exposure and HLA in healthy donors. In the PCR, 60 Vbeta and 13 Jbeta primers were used. The assay was immunoSEQ multiplex PCR, and TCRdb's table has in-frame clones only and misses some. The profile shows under 200,000 clones, 75% to 90% of them singletons. Sequencing input: PBMCs. The source is a woman aged 18-29 years in good health and CMV-seronegative.

V gene TRBV28 combines with J gene TRBJ1-5, with TRBD1 matching over 9 bases. Germline V gene data show CDR1 as MDHEN and CDR2 as SYDVKM. The trim removed 6 bases at V and 6 bases at J, leaving 9 bases unmatched. The CDR3 covers 15 residues. In DNA, the CDR3 is TGTGCCAGCAGACCACAGGGGGCTGTCAGTCAGCCCCAGCATTTT. Protein product: CASRPQGAVSQPQHF.

The chain has TRBV14 and TRBJ2-2, with D possibly TRBD1 on 5 matching bases. Trimming took 1 base from V and 6 from J, leaving 18 bases between them. The CDR3 totals 17 residues. CDR1 is SGHDN and CDR2 is FVKESK in the germline V gene. CDR3 amino acids: CASSQGGWDQGPGELFF. As DNA, the CDR3 is TGTGCCAGCAGCCAAGGAGGCTGGGATCAGGGTCCCGGGGAGCTGTTTTTT.

The J gene is TRBJ2-7, the V gene TRBV16; TRBD1 agrees at 8 bases. CDR1 is KGHSY and CDR2 is FQNENV in the germline V gene. Trimming at V came to 4 bases and at J to 3 bases, leaving 5 bases not matched to a gene. The CDR3 totals 14 residues. The CDR3 region is CASSRGQVYYEQYF. The CDR3 region has the DNA TGTGCCAGCAGCCGGGGACAGGTTTACTACGAGCAGTACTTC.

In its sample, this clone was seen a few times. The V call is TRBV21-1, the J call TRBJ1-2; TRBD1, the table's D call, lacks a check against the DNA. TRBV21-1 is termed a pseudogene. CDR3 length equals 14 residues. The CDR3 DNA reads TGTGCCAGCAGCTCGAACAGGGGAGGAGATGGCTACACCTTC. Its protein is CASSSNRGGDGYTF.

The V and J genes are TRBV2 and TRBJ1-2; 8 nucleotides agree with TRBD1. Germline V gene lookup returns CDR1 SNHLY and CDR2 FYNNEI. This CDR3 contains 15 residues. Trimming removed 8 bases from V and 8 bases from J; junction bases left unmatched: 16. CDR3 in amino acids: CASVATGGISIGYTF. The CDR3, as DNA: TGTGCCAGCGTCGCAACAGGGGGGATTTCTATCGGCTACACCTTC.

The gene calls are TRBV18 and TRBJ1-1, with TRBD1 as a possible D gene (5 bases). The ends were cut back, 2 bases at V and 3 bases at J, with 7 bases in the middle. Germline CDR1 is KGHSH and CDR2 is LQKENI. This CDR3 is 13 amino acids long. Written as DNA, the CDR3 is TGTGCCAGCTCACCATGGGGGGACACTGAAGCTTTCTTT. This sequence encodes CASSPWGDTEAFF.

This rearrangement joins TRBV9 to TRBJ2-5; 8 nucleotides match TRBD1. V gave up 3 bases and J gave up 5 bases; unmatched junction bases: 6. The germline V gene has CDR1 SGDLS and CDR2 YYNGEE. This CDR3 has 14 amino acids. This chain's CDR3 is CASSAGQGVETQYF. As DNA, the CDR3 is TGTGCCAGCAGCGCCGGACAGGGTGTGGAGACCCAGTACTTC.

The rearrangement joins TRBV7-6 to TRBJ2-7; a possible D gene is TRBD2 (6 bases). Germline loops: CDR1 SGHVS, CDR2 FNYEAQ. The length of the CDR3 is 14 residues. V was shortened by 0 bases and J by 7 bases, with 13 bases between the two germline ends. This CDR3 is CASSLAARRGEQYF. Written as DNA, the CDR3 is TGTGCCAGCAGCTTAGCGGCCCGCCGGGGGGAGCAGTACTTC.

The chain is built from TRBV7-8 and TRBJ2-2; D is unresolved. Germline V gene lookup returns CDR1 SGHVS and CDR2 FQNEAQ. V lost 1 base to trimming and J lost 7 bases, with 13 bases between them. The CDR3 is 15 amino acids. For the CDR3, the DNA is TGTGCCAGCAGCTTAGGGCGGTTAACCATCGGGGAGCTGTTTTTT. Translating gives CASSLGRLTIGELFF.

This chain uses TRBV28 with TRBJ1-5; 7 bases align to TRBD1. The CDR3 runs 15 residues. From germline, CDR1 is MDHEN and CDR2 SYDVKM. With 11 bases clipped from V and 2 bases from J, the junction kept 12 bases outside the gene matches. For the CDR3, the DNA is TGTGCCGGAACTACTAACAGGGGCCGCAATCAGCCCCAGCATTTT. This encodes CAGTTNRGRNQPQHF.

The chain uses TRBV6-1 and TRBJ2-1, with TRBD1 identical over 8 bases. V shed 5 bases, J shed 5 bases, and the junction held 5 bases outside the gene matches. Germline CDR1 reads MNHNS; CDR2 reads SASEGT. The CDR3 sequence is 14 residues long. In nucleotides, the CDR3 is TGTGCCAGCAGTTCTCGGACAGGGAACAATGAGCAGTTCTTC. It yields the protein CASSSRTGNNEQFF.

The chain carries TRBV28 and TRBJ2-7; a weak D match, TRBD1 (6 bases). V lost 7 bases and J 3 bases, leaving 19 bases between the germline ends. The CDR3 is made up of 15 amino acids. CDR1 is MDHEN and CDR2 is SYDVKM in the germline V gene. CDR3 in amino acids: CASIERGGANYEQYF. CDR3 bases: TGTGCCAGCATCGAGAGAGGGGGAGCGAACTACGAGCAGTACTTC.

The rearrangement links TRBV5-8 to TRBJ2-3; a weak D match, TRBD2 (6 bases). Germline CDR1 and CDR2: SGHTS and YDEGEE. Deletions cut 3 bases from V and 0 bases from J, with 14 bases between. The CDR3 covers 16 residues. CDR3 nucleotides: TGTGCCAGCAGCTCGTTTAGCGGCTCTAGCACAGATACGCAGTATTTT. Encoded protein: CASSSFSGSSTDTQYF.

The chain links TRBV7-2 to TRBJ2-7; tentative D call: TRBD2 (5 bases). The V and J ends lost 5 bases and 0 bases respectively, with 17 bases between them. CDR3 length: 16 residues. Germline values: CDR1 SGHTA, CDR2 FQGNSA. CDR3 nucleotide sequence: TGTGCCAGCAGCCCTTCACTAGTCTCGAGCTCCTACGAGCAGTACTTC. It encodes CASSPSLVSSSYEQYF.

The CDR3 sequence: CASSYGAGTVYEQYF. In nucleotides, the CDR3 is TGTGCCAGCAGTTATGGGGCTGGGACTGTCTACGAGCAGTACTTC. V gene TRBV6-5 combines with J gene TRBJ2-7; tentative D call: TRBD2 (6 bases). CDR3 length equals 15 residues. From germline, CDR1 is MNHEY and CDR2 SVGAGI. Trimming removed 3 bases from V and 3 bases from J, with 15 bases in between.

The chain carries TRBV7-8 and TRBJ1-5, with D unclear. CDR3 size: 16 residues. Germline CDR1 is SGHVS and CDR2 is FQNEAQ. The ends were cut back, 3 bases at V and 6 bases at J, with 18 bases in the middle. CDR3 protein: CASSFSRVVGSQPQHF. The CDR3 DNA reads as TGTGCCAGCAGCTTTAGTAGGGTCGTAGGGAGTCAGCCCCAGCATTTT.

The J gene is TRBJ1-1, the V gene TRBV6-5, with unresolved D. The CDR3 contains 13 residues. Per germline, CDR1 MNHEY and CDR2 SVGAGI. Between the trimmed V and J ends, which lost 4 bases and 1 base, there was a span of 7 bases. The CDR3 DNA sequence: TGTGCCAGCAGTTTAAACAGGAACACTGAAGCTTTCTTT. This translates into CASSLNRNTEAFF.

The chain carries TRBV4-1 and TRBJ1-2, with D possibly being TRBD1 (6 bases). The CDR3 length is 17 residues. Germline V gene sequence: CDR1 MGHRA, CDR2 YSYEKL. V lost 2 bases and J 0 bases, leaving 16 bases between the germline ends. Written as DNA, the CDR3 is TGCGCCAGCAGCCAAATAGTGACAGGCCCTTCTAACTATGGCTACACCTTC. This sequence encodes CASSQIVTGPSNYGYTF.

The J gene is TRBJ1-5, the V gene TRBV5-1; TRBD1 is a possible D gene (6 bases). Trimming took 2 bases from V and 6 from J, leaving 9 bases between them. Germline CDR1 and CDR2: SGHRS and YFSETQ. The length of the CDR3 is 13 residues. CDR3 residues: CASSFQGSQPQHF. CDR3 nucleotides: TGCGCCAGCAGCTTCCAGGGGAGTCAGCCCCAGCATTTT.